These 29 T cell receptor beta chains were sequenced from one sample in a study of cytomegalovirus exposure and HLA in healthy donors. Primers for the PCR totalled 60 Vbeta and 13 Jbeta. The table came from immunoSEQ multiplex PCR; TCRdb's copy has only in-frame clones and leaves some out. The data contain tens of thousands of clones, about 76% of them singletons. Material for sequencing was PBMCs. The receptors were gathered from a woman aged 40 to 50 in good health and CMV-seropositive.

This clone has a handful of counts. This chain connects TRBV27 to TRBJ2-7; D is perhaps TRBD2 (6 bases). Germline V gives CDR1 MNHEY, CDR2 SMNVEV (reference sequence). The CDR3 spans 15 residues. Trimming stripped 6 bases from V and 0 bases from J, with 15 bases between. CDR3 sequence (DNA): TGTGCCAGCAGCCTCTTCCCACTAGCCTCCTACGAGCAGTACTTC. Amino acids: CASSLFPLASYEQYF.

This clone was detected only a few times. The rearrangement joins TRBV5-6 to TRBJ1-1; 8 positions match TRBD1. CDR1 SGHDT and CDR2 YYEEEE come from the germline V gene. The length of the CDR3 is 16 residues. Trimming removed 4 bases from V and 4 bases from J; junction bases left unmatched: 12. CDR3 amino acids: CASSNTRIQGATEAFF. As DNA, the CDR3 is TGTGCCAGCAGCAATACGAGGATCCAGGGGGCCACTGAAGCTTTCTTT. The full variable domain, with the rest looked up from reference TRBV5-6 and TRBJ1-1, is DAGVTQSPTHLIKTRGQQVTLRCSPKSGHDTVSWYQQALGQGPQFIFQYYEEEERQRGNFPDRFSGHQFPNYSSELNVNALLLGDSALYLCASSNTRIQGATEAFFGQGTRLTVV.

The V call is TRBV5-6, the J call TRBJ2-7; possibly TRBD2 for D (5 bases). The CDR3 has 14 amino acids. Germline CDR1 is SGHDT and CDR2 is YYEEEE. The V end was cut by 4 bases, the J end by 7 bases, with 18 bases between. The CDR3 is CASSQPPGVREQYF. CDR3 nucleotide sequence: TGTGCCAGCAGCCAGCCGCCCGGGGTGAGGGAGCAGTACTTC.

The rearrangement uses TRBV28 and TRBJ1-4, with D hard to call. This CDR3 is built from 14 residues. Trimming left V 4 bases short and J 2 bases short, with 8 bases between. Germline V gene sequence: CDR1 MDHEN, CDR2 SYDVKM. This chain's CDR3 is CASSSGQTNEKLFF. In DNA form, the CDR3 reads TGTGCCAGCAGTTCTGGGCAGACTAATGAAAAACTGTTTTTT.

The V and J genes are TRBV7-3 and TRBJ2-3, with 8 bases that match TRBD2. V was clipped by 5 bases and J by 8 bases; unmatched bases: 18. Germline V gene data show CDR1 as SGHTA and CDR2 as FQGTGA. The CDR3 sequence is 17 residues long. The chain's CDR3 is CASSRGASGLPAGTQYF. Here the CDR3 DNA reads TGTGCCAGCAGCCGAGGGGCTAGCGGGCTCCCGGCGGGTACGCAGTATTTT.

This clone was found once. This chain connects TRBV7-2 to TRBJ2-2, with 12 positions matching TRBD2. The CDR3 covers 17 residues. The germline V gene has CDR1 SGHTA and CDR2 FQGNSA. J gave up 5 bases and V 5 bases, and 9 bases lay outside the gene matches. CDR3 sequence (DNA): TGTGCCAGCAGCCCTCCGACTAGCGGGAGAGGGACCGGGGAGCTGTTTTTT. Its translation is CASSPPTSGRGTGELFF. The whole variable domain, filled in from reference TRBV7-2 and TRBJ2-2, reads GAGVSQSPSNKVTEKGKDVELRCDPISGHTALYWYRQSLGQGLEFLIYFQGNSAPDKSGLPSDRFSAERTGGSVSTLTIQRTQQEDSAVYLCASSPPTSGRGTGELFFGEGSRLTVL.

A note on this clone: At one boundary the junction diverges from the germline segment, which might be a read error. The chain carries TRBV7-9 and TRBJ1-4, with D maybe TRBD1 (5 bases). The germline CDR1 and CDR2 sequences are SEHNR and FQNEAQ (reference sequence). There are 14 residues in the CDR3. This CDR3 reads CASSLAGGGEKLSF. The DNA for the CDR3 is TGTGCCAGCAGCTTAGCGGGGGGTGGTGAAAAACTGTCTTTT.

CDR3 region: CASSFSLAGGRTSTDTQYF. Written as DNA, the CDR3 is TGTGCCAGCAGTTTCTCACTAGCGGGAGGACGGACTAGCACAGATACGCAGTATTTT. V gene TRBV28 combines with J gene TRBJ2-3, with TRBD2 matching over 12 bases. The CDR3 length is 19 residues. V lost 3 bases and J lost 0; bases outside the gene matches: 10. Germline lookup yields CDR1 MDHEN and CDR2 SYDVKM.

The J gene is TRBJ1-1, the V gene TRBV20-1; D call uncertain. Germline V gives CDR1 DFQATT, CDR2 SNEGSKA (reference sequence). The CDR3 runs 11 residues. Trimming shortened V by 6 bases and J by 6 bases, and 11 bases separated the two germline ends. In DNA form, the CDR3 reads TGCAGTGCGACAAGAAACGCTGAAGCTTTCTTT. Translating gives CSATRNAEAFF.

CDR3 sequence reads: CASSLGGQGAAKNIQYF. CDR3 nucleotide sequence: TGTGCCAGCAGCTTAGGGGGACAGGGGGCGGCCAAAAACATTCAGTACTTC. This chain connects TRBV7-2 to TRBJ2-4; 12 bases map to TRBD1. V shed 1 base, J shed 1 base, and the junction held 2 bases outside the gene matches. The CDR3 runs 17 residues. The germline gives CDR1 SGHTA, CDR2 FQGNSA.

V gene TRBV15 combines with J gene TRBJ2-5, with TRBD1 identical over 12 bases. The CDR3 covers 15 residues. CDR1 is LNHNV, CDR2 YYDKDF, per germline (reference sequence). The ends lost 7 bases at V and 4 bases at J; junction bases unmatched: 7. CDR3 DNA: TGTGCCACCAACACGGGACAGGGGGCTCGAGAGACCCAGTACTTC. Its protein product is CATNTGQGARETQYF.

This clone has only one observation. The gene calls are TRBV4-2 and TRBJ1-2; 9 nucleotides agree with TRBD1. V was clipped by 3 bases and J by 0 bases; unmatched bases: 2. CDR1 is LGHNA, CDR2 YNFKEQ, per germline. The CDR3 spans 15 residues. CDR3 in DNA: TGTGCCAGCAGCCATAACAGGGGGCCTAACTATGGCTACACCTTC. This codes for CASSHNRGPNYGYTF.

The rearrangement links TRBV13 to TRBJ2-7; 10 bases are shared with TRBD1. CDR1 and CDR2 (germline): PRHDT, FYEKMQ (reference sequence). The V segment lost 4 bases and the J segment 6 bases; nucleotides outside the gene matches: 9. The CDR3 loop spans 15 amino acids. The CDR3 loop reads CASSSPDRGLSEQYF. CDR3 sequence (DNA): TGTGCCAGCAGCTCCCCTGACAGGGGGCTGAGCGAGCAGTACTTC.

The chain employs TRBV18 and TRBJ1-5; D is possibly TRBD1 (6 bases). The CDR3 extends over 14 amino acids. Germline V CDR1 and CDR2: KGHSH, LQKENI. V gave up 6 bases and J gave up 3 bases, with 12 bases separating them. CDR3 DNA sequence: TGTGCCAGCTCCTACGCAGGGGACAATCAGCCCCAGCATTTT. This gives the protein CASSYAGDNQPQHF.

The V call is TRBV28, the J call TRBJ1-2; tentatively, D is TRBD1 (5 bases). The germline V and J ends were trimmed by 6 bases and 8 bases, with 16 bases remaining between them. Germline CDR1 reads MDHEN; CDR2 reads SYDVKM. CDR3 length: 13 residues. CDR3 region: CASRGTRGGGYTF. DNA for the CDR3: TGTGCCAGCAGGGGGACTAGGGGCGGAGGCTACACCTTC.

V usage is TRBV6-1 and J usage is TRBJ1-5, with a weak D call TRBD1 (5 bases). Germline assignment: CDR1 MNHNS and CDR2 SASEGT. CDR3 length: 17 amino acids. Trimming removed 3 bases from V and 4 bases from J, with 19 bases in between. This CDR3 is CASSDGAWMMVNQPQHF. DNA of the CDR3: TGTGCCAGCAGTGATGGGGCCTGGATGATGGTTAATCAGCCCCAGCATTTT.

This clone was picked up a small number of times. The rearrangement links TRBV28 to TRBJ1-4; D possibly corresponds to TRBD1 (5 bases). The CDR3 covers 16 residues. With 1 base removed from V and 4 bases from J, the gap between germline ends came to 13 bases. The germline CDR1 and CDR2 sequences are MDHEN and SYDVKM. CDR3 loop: CASSLLGGDNNEKLFF. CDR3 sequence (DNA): TGTGCCAGCAGTTTATTGGGAGGGGATAATAATGAAAAACTGTTTTTT. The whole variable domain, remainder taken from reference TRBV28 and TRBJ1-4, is DVKVTQSSRYLVKRTGEKVFLECVQDMDHENMFWYRQDPGLGLRLIYFSYDVKMKEKGDIPEGYSVSREKKERFSLILESASTNQTSMYLCASSLLGGDNNEKLFFGSGTQLSVL.

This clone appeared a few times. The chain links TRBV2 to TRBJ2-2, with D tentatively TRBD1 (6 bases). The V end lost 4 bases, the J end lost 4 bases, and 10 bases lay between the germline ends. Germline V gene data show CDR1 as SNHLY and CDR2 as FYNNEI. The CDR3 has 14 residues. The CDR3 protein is CASSGVRGTGELFF. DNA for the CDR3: TGTGCCAGCAGTGGGGTCAGGGGCACCGGGGAGCTGTTTTTT.

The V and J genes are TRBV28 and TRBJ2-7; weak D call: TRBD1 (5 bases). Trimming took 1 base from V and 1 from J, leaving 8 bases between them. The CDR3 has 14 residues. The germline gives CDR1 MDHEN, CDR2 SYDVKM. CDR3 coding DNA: TGTGCCAGCAGTTTATCTTCAGGGTCCTACGAGCAGTACTTC. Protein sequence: CASSLSSGSYEQYF.

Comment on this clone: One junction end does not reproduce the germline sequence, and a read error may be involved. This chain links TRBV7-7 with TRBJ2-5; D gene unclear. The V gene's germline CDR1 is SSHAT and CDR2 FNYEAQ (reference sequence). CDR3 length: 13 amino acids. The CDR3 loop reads CASSFTVLETQYF. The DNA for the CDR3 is TGTGCTAGCAGCTTCACAGTTCTCGAGACCCAGTACTTC.

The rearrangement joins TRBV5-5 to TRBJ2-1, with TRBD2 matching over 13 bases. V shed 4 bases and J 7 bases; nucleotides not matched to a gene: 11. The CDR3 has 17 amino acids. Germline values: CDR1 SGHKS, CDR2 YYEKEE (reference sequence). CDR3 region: CASSPLTSGRNGNEQFF. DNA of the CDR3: TGTGCCAGCAGCCCCCTGACTAGCGGGAGGAATGGGAATGAGCAGTTCTTC.

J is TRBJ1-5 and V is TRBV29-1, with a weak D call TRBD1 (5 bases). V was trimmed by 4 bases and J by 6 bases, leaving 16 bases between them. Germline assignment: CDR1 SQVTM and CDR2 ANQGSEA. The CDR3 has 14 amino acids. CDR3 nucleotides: TGCAGCGTTGGGGGGGGAGCCTCTGGTCAGCCCCAGCATTTT. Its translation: CSVGGGASGQPQHF.

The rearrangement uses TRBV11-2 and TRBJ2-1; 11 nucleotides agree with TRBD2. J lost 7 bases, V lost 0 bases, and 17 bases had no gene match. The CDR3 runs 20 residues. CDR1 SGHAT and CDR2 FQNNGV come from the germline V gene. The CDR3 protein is CASSLDGLRLAGIEWNEQFF. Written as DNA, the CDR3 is TGTGCCAGCAGCTTAGATGGACTGAGACTAGCGGGAATTGAATGGAATGAGCAGTTCTTC.

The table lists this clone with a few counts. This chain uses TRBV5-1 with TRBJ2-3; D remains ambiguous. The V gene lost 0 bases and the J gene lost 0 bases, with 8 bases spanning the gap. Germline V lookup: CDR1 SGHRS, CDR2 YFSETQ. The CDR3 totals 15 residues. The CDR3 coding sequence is TGCGCCAGCAGCTTGGATACGCGCAGCACAGATACGCAGTATTTT. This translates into CASSLDTRSTDTQYF.

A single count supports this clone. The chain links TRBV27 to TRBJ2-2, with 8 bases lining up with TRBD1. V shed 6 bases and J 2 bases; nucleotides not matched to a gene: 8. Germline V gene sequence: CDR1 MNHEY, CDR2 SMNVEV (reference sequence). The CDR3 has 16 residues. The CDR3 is CASSQGARANTGELFF. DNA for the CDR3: TGTGCCAGCAGCCAGGGGGCCAGGGCCAACACCGGGGAGCTGTTTTTT.

The CDR3 region has the DNA TGTGCCAGCAGTCTAGCGGGGGGGGTCACAGATACGCAGTATTTT. Residues: CASSLAGGVTDTQYF. V usage is TRBV2 and J usage is TRBJ2-3; 12 bases fit TRBD2. The CDR3 runs 15 residues. Germline lookup yields CDR1 SNHLY and CDR2 FYNNEI. V shed 5 bases and J 2 bases; nucleotides not matched to a gene: 2.

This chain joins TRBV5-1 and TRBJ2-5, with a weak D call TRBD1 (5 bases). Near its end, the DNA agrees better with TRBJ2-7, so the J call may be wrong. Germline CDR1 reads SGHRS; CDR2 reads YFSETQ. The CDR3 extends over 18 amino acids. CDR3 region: CASGLPQPQGGSPYEQYF. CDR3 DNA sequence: TGCGCCAGCGGTCTCCCCCAACCCCAGGGTGGGTCCCCCTACGAGCAGTACTTC.

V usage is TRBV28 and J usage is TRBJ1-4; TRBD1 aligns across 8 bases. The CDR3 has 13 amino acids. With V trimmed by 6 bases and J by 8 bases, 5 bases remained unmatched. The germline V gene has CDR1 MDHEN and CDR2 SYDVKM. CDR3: CASRTGTGEKLFF. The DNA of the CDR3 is TGTGCCAGCAGAACCGGGACAGGAGAAAAACTGTTTTTT.

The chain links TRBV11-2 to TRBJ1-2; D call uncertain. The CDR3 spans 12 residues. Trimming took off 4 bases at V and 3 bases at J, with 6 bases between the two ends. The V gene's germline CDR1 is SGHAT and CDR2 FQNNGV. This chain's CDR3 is CASSSSYYGYTF. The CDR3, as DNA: TGTGCCAGCAGCTCCTCTTACTATGGCTACACCTTC.